This TCR beta chain was sequenced for a study of blood T cells in healthy people across ages. Then a second PCR, running roughly 6 to 11 cycles, was carried out with a sample-barcoded 5' primer and a J-beta primer mix. TCRdb reanalysed the 5' RACE reads using MiXCR and keeps one entry per CDR3 protein. The repertoire consists of 650,000 to 1,000,000 distinct CDR3 sequences, with 35% to 40% occurring once and the leading ten covering 10% to 15%. V shed 2 bases and J 5 bases; nucleotides not matched to a gene: 7. Germline loops: CDR1 LGHNA, CDR2 YNFKEQ. The length of the CDR3 is 16 residues. This receptor was taken from a man younger than 35 in good health. The rearrangement uses TRBV4-2 and TRBJ2-1, with TRBD1 identical over 9 bases. The sample comprised blood. The CDR3 DNA reads as TGTGCCAGCAGCCAACTAGGGACAGGGATAAACAATGAGCAGTTCTTC. Amino acid sequence: CASSQLGTGINNEQFF.